The rows below give T cell receptor beta chains drawn from one sample of a study of CD8 T cells in Susac syndrome. One entry per CDR3 protein, called by TCRdb with MiXCR from the immunoSEQ multiplex PCR reads. The sample lists 140,000 or so distinct CDR3 sequences; 90% to 95% were seen once. The material sequenced was CD4+ T cells from PBMCs. The receptors here all came from a human donor with multiple sclerosis. Both conserved end residues are part of each CDR3. D genes are given only for firm matches. Clone size, where shown, is once, few, many, or a class for clones that have expanded.

CDR3 protein	CDR3 DNA	J gene	D gene	V gene	clone size
CASRGTGGGQYF	TGTGCCAGCAGGGGGACTGGCGGGGGACAGTACTTC	TRBJ2-4	TRBD2	TRBV6-5	once
CASSPASGRNQPQHF	TGTGCCAGCTCACCAGCGTCGGGAAGAAATCAGCCCCAGCATTTT	TRBJ1-5	-	TRBV18	-
CASLSRRTSLSYNEQFF	TGTGCCAGCCTCTCGCGGAGGACTAGTCTCTCCTACAATGAGCAGTTCTTC	TRBJ2-1	TRBD2	TRBV13	-
CASSLGGQGNSPLHF	TGTGCCAGCAGTTTGGGCGGCCAGGGGAATTCACCCCTCCACTTT	TRBJ1-6	-	TRBV12-3/TRBV12-4	few
CASSVTGWEQYF	TGTGCCAGCAGTGTGACAGGGTGGGAGCAGTACTTC	TRBJ2-7	TRBD1	TRBV6-6	-
CSVRTGEYEQYF	TGCAGCGTCCGGACAGGGGAGTACGAGCAGTACTTC	TRBJ2-7	TRBD1	TRBV29-1	-
CATSRDPLAGDTQYF	TGTGCCACCAGCAGAGACCCCCTAGCGGGGGATACGCAGTATTTT	TRBJ2-3	TRBD2	TRBV15	-
CAWSVFTGELFF	TGTGCCTGGAGTGTCTTCACCGGGGAGCTGTTTTTT	TRBJ2-2	-	TRBV30	-
CASSIGLSSYEQYF	TGTGCCAGCAGCATAGGACTAAGCTCCTACGAGCAGTACTTC	TRBJ2-7	-	TRBV7-2	-
CASSATKEQYF	TGTGCCAGCAGTGCCACTAAGGAGCAGTACTTC	TRBJ2-7	-	TRBV12-3/TRBV12-4	-
CASSKPGPQETQYF	TGTGCCAGCAGCAAACCGGGCCCCCAAGAGACCCAGTACTTC	TRBJ2-5	-	TRBV7-2	-
CASSHSPSTNTEAFF	TGTGCCAGCAGCCATAGTCCCTCAACGAACACTGAAGCTTTCTTT	TRBJ1-1	-	TRBV3-1	-
CASSFDSFQYF	TGTGCCAGCAGCTTCGACAGTTTTCAGTACTTC	TRBJ2-4	-	TRBV7-8	-
CASSPRGQTGGSPLHF	TGTGCCAGCTCACCACGGGGACAGACTGGAGGTTCACCCCTCCACTTT	TRBJ1-6	TRBD1	TRBV18	once
CASSFRGLASETQYF	TGTGCCAGCAGCTTTCGCGGACTAGCGTCAGAGACCCAGTACTTC	TRBJ2-5	TRBD2	TRBV12-3/TRBV12-4	-
CASSSGQGWFGETQYF	TGTGCCAGCAGCTCCGGACAGGGCTGGTTCGGAGAGACCCAGTACTTC	TRBJ2-5	TRBD1	TRBV7-6	-
CASSQQGARADTQYF	TGTGCCAGCAGCCAACAGGGGGCGCGCGCAGATACGCAGTATTTT	TRBJ2-3	TRBD1	TRBV27	-
CASSSGLAGGDTQYF	TGTGCCAGCAGCTCTGGACTAGCGGGAGGAGATACGCAGTATTTT	TRBJ2-3	TRBD2	TRBV7-2	-
CASSATYEQYF	TGTGCCAGCAGTGCTACTTACGAGCAGTACTTC	TRBJ2-7	-	TRBV28	-
CSASRGRVLGEQFF	TGCAGTGCTAGTAGGGGGCGGGTTCTGGGTGAGCAGTTCTTC	TRBJ2-1	TRBD1	TRBV20-1	-
CASRQGGNQETQYF	TGTGCCAGCAGACAGGGGGGGAACCAAGAGACCCAGTACTTC	TRBJ2-5	-	TRBV28	-
CASSLSGTGGQGYTF	TGTGCCAGCAGTCTCTCCGGGACAGGGGGCCAAGGCTACACCTTC	TRBJ1-2	TRBD1	TRBV28	-
CASSPPARGIKTQYF	TGTGCCAGCAGTCCTCCGGCTAGAGGGATCAAGACCCAGTACTTC	TRBJ2-5	-	TRBV27	once
CASSMDRGRSPLHF	TGTGCCAGCAGTATGGACAGGGGGCGGTCACCCCTCCACTTT	TRBJ1-6	TRBD1	TRBV27	-
CASSLQGRYSGANVLTF	TGTGCCAGCAGTTTGCAGGGCAGATACTCTGGGGCCAACGTCCTGACTTTC	TRBJ2-6	-	TRBV12-3/TRBV12-4	-
CASTFSGLARSSYNEQFF	TGTGCCAGCACCTTTTCTGGACTAGCGCGGTCTTCCTACAATGAGCAGTTCTTC	TRBJ2-1	TRBD2	TRBV28	once
CATSRDRTGSLQPQHF	TGTGCCACCAGCAGAGATAGGACAGGCTCCCTTCAGCCCCAGCATTTT	TRBJ1-5	TRBD1	TRBV15	-
CASSFTSTGELFF	TGTGCCAGCAGCTTTACTTCCACCGGGGAGCTGTTTTTT	TRBJ2-2	-	TRBV7-2	-
CSASRGSDDSPLHF	TGCAGTGCTAGTCGAGGGTCCGACGATTCACCCCTCCACTTT	TRBJ1-6	-	TRBV20-1	-
CASSLGTAVNEKLFF	TGTGCCAGCAGTCTCGGGACAGCCGTTAATGAAAAACTGTTTTTT	TRBJ1-4	TRBD1	TRBV3-1	-
CASSRGLSYEQYF	TGTGCCAGCAGTCGGGGCCTCTCCTACGAGCAGTACTTC	TRBJ2-7	-	TRBV6-6	-
CSAMLRNQTQETQYF	TGCAGTGCTATGCTCAGAAACCAAACACAAGAGACCCAGTACTTC	TRBJ2-5	-	TRBV20-1	once
CASSGANGPGNIQYF	TGTGCCAGCAGCGGGGCTAACGGGCCCGGGAACATTCAGTACTTC	TRBJ2-4	-	TRBV7-2	-
CASRRTGTNSYNEQFF	TGTGCCAGCAGGAGGACAGGGACCAACTCCTACAATGAGCAGTTCTTC	TRBJ2-1	TRBD1	TRBV6-1	-
CSARGGEYTGELFF	TGCAGTGCTAGGGGAGGGGAGTACACCGGGGAGCTGTTTTTT	TRBJ2-2	TRBD2	TRBV20-1	-